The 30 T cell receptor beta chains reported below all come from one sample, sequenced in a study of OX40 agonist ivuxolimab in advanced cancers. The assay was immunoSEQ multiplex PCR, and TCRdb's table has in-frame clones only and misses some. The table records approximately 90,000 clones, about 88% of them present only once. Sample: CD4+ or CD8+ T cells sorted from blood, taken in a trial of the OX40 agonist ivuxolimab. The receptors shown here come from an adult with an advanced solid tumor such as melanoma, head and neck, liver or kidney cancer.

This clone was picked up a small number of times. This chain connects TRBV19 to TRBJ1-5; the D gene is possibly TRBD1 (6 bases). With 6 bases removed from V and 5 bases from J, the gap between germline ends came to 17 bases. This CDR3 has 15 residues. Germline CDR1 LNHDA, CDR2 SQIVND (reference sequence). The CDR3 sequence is CASRDGQGRYQPQHF. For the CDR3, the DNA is TGTGCCAGTAGGGACGGGCAGGGGCGTTATCAGCCCCAGCATTTT.

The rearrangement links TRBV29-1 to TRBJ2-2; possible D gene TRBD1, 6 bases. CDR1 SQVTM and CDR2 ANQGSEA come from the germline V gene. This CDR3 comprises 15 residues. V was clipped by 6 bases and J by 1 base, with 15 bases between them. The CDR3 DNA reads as TGCAGCGTCCATACAGGGTCGGTGAACACCGGGGAGCTGTTTTTT. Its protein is CSVHTGSVNTGELFF.

For the CDR3, the DNA is TGTGCCAGCTCATCCCGGACAGGGACAGGTGATGAAAAACTGTTTTTT. This sequence encodes CASSSRTGTGDEKLFF. The chain is built from TRBV18 and TRBJ1-4; 8 bases align to TRBD1. With V trimmed by 5 bases and J by 6 bases, 11 bases remained unmatched. Per the germline V gene, CDR1 is KGHSH and CDR2 is LQKENI. The CDR3 runs to 16 residues.

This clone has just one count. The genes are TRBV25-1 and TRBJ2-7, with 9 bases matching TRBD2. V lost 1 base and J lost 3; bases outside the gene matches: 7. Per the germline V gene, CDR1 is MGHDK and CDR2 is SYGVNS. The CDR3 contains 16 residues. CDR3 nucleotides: TGTGCCAGCAGTGAATTAAGCGGGGGGTCGTTCTACGAGCAGTACTTC. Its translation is CASSELSGGSFYEQYF.

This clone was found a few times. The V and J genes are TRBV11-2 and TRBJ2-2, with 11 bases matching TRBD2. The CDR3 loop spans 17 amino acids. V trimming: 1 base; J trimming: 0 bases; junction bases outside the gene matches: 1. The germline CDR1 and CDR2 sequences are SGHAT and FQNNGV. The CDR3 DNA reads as TGTGCCAGCAGCTTAGCGGGACTAGCGGCGAACACCGGGGAGCTGTTTTTT. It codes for CASSLAGLAANTGELFF.

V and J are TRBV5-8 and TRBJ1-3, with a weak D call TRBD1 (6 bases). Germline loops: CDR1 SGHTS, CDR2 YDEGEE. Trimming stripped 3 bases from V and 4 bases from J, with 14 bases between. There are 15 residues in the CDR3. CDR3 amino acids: CASSSNRVAGNTIYF. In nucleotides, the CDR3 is TGTGCCAGCAGCTCAAACAGGGTTGCGGGAAACACCATATATTTT.

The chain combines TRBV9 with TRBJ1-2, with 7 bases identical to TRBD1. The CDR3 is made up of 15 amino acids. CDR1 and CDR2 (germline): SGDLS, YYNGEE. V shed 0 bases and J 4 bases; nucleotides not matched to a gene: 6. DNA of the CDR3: TGTGCCAGCAGCGTAGAGGGGGCGTTGAGCTATGGCTACACCTTC. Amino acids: CASSVEGALSYGYTF.

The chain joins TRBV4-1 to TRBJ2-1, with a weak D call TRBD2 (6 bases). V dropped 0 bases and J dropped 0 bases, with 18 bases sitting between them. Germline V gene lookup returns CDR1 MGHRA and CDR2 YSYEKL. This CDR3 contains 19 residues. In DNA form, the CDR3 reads TGCGCCAGCAGCCAAGATGTGTCCGGCGGGGTTTCCTCCTACAATGAGCAGTTCTTC. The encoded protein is CASSQDVSGGVSSYNEQFF.

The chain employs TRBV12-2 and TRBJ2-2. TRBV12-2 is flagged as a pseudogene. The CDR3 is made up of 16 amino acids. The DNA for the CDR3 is TGTGCAAGTCGCTTAAAGGGGACCCCGAACACCGGGGAGCTGTTTTTT. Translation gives CASRLKGTPNTGELFF.

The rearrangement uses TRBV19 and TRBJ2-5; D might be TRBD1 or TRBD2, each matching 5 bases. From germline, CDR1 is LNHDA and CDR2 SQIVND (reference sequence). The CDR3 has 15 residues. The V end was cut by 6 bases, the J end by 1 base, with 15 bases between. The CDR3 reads CASRTRGRPQETQYF. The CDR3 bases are TGTGCCAGTAGAACTAGGGGTCGGCCCCAAGAGACCCAGTACTTC.

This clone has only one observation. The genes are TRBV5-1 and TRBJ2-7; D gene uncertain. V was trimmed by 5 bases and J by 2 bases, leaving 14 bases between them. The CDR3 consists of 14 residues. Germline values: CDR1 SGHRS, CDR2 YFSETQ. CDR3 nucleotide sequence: TGCGCCAGCAGTCCAAAGACATCGACCTACGAGCAGTACTTC. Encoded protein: CASSPKTSTYEQYF.

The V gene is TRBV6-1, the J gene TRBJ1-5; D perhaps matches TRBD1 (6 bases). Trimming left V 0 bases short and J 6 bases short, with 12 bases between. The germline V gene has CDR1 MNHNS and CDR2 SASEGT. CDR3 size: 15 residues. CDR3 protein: CASSEAHRATQPQHF. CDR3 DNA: TGTGCCAGCAGTGAAGCGCACAGGGCCACTCAGCCCCAGCATTTT.

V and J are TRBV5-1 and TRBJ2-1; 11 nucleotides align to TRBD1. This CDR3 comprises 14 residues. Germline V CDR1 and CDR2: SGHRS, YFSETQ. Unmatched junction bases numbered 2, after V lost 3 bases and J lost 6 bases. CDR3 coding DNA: TGCGCCAGCAGCTCCGGGACAGGGGGCAATGAGCAGTTCTTC. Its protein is CASSSGTGGNEQFF. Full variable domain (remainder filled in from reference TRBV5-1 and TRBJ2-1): KAGVTQTPRYLIKTRGQQVTLSCSPISGHRSVSWYQQTPGQGLQFLFEYFSETQRNKGNFPGRFSGRQFSNSRSEMNVSTLELGDSALYLCASSSGTGGNEQFFGPGTRLTVL.

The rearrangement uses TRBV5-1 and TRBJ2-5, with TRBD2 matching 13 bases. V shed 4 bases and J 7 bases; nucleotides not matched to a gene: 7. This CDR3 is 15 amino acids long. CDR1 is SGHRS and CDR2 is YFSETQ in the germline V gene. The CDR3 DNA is TGCGCCAGCAGCCGGACTAGCGGGGGCCCCGGGACCCAGTACTTC. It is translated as CASSRTSGGPGTQYF.

The DNA for the CDR3 is TGCGCCAGCAGCTTGGCCGGGGACAGTCGCTCTGGAAACACCATATATTTT. This sequence encodes CASSLAGDSRSGNTIYF. V and J are TRBV5-1 and TRBJ1-3; 7 bases agree with TRBD1. Germline V gives CDR1 SGHRS, CDR2 YFSETQ. The CDR3 is made up of 17 amino acids. Trimming removed 0 bases from V and 0 bases from J; junction bases left unmatched: 6.

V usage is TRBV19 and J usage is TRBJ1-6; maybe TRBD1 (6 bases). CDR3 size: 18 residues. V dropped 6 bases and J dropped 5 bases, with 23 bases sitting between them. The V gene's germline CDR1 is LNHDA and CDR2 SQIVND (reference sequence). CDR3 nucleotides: TGTGCCAGTAGCAACCTCCCGACAGGATCGACGAATAATTCACCCCTCCACTTT. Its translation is CASSNLPTGSTNNSPLHF. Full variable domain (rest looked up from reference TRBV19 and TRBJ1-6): DGGITQSPKYLFRKEGQNVTLSCEQNLNHDAMYWYRQDPGQGLRLIYYSQIVNDFQKGDIAEGYSVSREKKESFPLTVTSAQKNPTAFYLCASSNLPTGSTNNSPLHFGNGTRLTVT.

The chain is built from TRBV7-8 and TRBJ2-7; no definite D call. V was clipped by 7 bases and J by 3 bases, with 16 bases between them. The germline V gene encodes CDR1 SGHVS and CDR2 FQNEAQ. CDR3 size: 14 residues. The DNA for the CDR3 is TGTGCCAGCACCCTGAGGTTGTCCGACTACGAGCAGTACTTC. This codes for CASTLRLSDYEQYF.

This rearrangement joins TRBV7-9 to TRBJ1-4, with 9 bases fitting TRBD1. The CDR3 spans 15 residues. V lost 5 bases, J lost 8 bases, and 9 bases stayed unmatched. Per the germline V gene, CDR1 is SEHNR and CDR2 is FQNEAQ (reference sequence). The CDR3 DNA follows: TGTGCCAGCAGCGAGAACAGGGGGCTAGGGGAAAAACTGTTTTTT. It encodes CASSENRGLGEKLFF.

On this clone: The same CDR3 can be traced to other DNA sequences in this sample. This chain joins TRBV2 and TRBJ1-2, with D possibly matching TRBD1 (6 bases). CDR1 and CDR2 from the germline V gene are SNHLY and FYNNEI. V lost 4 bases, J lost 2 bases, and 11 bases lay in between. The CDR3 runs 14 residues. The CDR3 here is CASSVGGGNYGYTF. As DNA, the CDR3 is TGTGCCAGCAGTGTGGGTGGGGGCAACTATGGCTACACCTTC.

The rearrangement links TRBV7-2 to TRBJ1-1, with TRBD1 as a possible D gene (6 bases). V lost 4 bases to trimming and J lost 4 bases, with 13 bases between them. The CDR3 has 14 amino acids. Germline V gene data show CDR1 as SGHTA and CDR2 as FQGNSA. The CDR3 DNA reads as TGTGCCAGCAGCTCAGCCAGGGGAAGCACTGAAGCTTTCTTT. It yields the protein CASSSARGSTEAFF.

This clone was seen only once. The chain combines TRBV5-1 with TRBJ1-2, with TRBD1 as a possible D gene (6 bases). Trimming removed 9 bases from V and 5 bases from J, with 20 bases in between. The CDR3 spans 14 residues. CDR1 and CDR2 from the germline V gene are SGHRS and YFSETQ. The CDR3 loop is CATLPAPQGYGYTF. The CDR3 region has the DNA TGCGCCACCTTACCGGCCCCTCAGGGGTATGGCTACACCTTC. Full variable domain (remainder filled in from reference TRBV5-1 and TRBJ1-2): KAGVTQTPRYLIKTRGQQVTLSCSPISGHRSVSWYQQTPGQGLQFLFEYFSETQRNKGNFPGRFSGRQFSNSRSEMNVSTLELGDSALYLCATLPAPQGYGYTFGSGTRLTVV.

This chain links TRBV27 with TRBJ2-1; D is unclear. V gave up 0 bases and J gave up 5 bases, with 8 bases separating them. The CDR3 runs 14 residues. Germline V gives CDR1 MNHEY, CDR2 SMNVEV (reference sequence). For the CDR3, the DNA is TGTGCCAGCAGTTTATCGTTCAGAAACAATGAGCAGTTCTTC. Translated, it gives CASSLSFRNNEQFF.

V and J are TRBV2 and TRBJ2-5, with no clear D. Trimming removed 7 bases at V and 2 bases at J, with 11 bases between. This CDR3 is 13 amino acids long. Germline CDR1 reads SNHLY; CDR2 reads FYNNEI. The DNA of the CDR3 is TGTGCCAGCACCAAGGACGGACAAGAGACCCAGTACTTC. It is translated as CASTKDGQETQYF.

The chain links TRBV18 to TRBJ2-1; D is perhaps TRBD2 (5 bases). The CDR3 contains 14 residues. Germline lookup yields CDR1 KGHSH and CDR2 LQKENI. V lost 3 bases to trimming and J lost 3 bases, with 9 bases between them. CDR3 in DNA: TGTGCCAGCTCACCCAACGAGGGCTACAATGAGCAGTTCTTC. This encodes CASSPNEGYNEQFF.

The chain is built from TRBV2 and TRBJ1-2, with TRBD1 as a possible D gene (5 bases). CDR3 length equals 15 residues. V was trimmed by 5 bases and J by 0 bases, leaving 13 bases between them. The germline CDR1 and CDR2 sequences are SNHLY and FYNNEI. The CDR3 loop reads CASSRTGRANYGYTF. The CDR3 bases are TGTGCCAGCAGTCGAACGGGACGCGCTAACTATGGCTACACCTTC.

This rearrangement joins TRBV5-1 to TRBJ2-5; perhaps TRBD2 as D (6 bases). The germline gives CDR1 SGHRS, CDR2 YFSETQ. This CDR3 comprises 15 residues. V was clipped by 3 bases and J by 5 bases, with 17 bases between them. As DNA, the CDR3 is TGCGCCAGCAGCTCCGGGACTTTTGATGGGGAGACCCAGTACTTC. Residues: CASSSGTFDGETQYF.

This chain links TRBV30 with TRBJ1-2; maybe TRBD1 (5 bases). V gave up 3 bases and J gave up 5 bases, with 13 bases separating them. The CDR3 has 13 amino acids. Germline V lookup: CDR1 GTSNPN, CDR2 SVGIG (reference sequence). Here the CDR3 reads CAWRGVSRYGYTF. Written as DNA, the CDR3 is TGTGCCTGGAGGGGGGTATCGAGGTATGGCTACACCTTC.

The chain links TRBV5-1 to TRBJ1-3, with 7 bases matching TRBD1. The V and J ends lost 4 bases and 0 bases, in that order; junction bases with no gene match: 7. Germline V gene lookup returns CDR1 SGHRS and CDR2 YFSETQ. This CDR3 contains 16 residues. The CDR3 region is CASSPTGQSSGNTIYF. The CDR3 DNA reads TGCGCCAGCAGCCCTACGGGACAGAGCTCTGGAAACACCATATATTTT.

The CDR3 loop reads CASSPVRANTEAFF. CDR3 DNA: TGTGCCAGCTCACCAGTCAGGGCTAACACTGAAGCTTTCTTT. V is TRBV18 and J is TRBJ1-1, with TRBD1 as a possible D gene (5 bases). CDR1 is KGHSH, CDR2 LQKENI, per germline. The CDR3 length is 14 residues. Trimming took 2 bases from V and 2 from J, leaving 9 bases between them.

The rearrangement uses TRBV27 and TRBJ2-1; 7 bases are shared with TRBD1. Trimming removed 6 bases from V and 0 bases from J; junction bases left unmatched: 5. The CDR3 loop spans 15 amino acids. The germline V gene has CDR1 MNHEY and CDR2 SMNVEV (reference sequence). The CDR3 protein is CASSTPGGSYNEQFF. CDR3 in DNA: TGTGCCAGCAGCACGCCAGGGGGCTCCTACAATGAGCAGTTCTTC.